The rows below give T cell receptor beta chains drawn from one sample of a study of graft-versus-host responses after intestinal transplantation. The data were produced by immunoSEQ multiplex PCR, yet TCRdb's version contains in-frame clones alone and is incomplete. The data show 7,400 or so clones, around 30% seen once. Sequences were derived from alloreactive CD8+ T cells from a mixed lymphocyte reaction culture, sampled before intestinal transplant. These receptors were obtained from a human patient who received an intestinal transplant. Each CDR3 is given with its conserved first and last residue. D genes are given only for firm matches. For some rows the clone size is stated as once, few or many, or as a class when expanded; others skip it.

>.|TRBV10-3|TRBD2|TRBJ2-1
CAISPTGGVWNEQFF
TGTGCCATCAGTCCTACGGGGGGAGTATGGAATGAGCAGTTCTTC
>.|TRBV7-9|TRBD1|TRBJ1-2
CASSPRDSFNYGYTF
TGTGCCAGCAGCCCGAGGGACAGTTTTAACTATGGCTACACCTTC
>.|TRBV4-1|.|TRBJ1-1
CASRRGTEAFF
TGTGCCAGCAGAAGAGGCACTGAAGCTTTCTTT
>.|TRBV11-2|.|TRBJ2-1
CASSLSRHNEQFF
TGTGCCAGCAGCTTATCTAGGCACAATGAGCAGTTCTTC
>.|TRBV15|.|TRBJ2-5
CATSRDPRGSGETQYF
TGTGCCACCAGCAGAGACCCGAGGGGGTCTGGGGAGACCCAGTACTTC
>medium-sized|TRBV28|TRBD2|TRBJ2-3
CASSLMSGRGITDTQYF
TGTGCCAGCAGTTTAATGAGCGGGAGGGGAATCACAGATACGCAGTATTTT
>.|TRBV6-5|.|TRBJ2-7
CASCTSFGEQYF
TGTGCCAGCTGCACTAGCTTCGGCGAGCAGTACTTC
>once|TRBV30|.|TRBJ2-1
CAWSHLNLLLNEQFF
TGTGCCTGGAGTCACTTAAATCTACTCCTCAATGAGCAGTTCTTC
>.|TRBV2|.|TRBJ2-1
CASSSDYDEQFF
TGTGCCAGCAGTTCCGACTATGATGAGCAGTTCTTC
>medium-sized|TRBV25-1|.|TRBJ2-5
CASSSWGRLGETQYF
TGTGCCAGCAGTTCTTGGGGCAGGTTAGGAGAGACCCAGTACTTC
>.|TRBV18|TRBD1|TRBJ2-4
CASSPFSWTGKNIQYF
TGTGCCAGCTCACCGTTCTCCTGGACAGGAAAAAACATTCAGTACTTC
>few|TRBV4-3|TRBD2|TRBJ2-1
CASSLGSGGNNEQFF
TGCGCCAGCAGCCTGGGCAGCGGGGGTAACAATGAGCAGTTCTTC
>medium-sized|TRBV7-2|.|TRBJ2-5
CASSPPSVLETQYF
TGTGCCAGCAGCCCTCCAAGCGTGTTGGAGACCCAGTACTTC
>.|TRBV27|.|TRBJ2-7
CASSFAGPTYEQYF
TGTGCCAGCAGTTTTGCAGGGCCGACCTACGAGCAGTACTTC
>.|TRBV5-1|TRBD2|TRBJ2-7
CASSLERGGLVKYF
TGCGCCAGCAGCTTGGAGCGGGGGGGCCTTGTAAAGTACTTC
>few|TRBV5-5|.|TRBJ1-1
CASSARVPYLRMNTEAFF
TGTGCCAGCAGCGCCCGGGTCCCATATTTGAGGATGAACACTGAAGCTTTCTTT
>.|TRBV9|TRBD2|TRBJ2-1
CASSPPGLAGYNEQFF
TGTGCCAGCAGCCCCCCGGGACTAGCGGGATACAATGAGCAGTTCTTC
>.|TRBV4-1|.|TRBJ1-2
CASSQRGTRGSRLYGYTF
TGCGCCAGCAGCCAACGAGGAACACGGGGGTCGAGACTGTATGGCTACACCTTC
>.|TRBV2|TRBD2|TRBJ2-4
CASSFISGSDANIQYF
TGTGCCAGCAGTTTTATTAGCGGGAGCGACGCAAACATTCAGTACTTC
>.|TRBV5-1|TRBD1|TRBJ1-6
CASSVTLQGAHSPLHF
TGCGCCAGCAGCGTCACGCTACAGGGGGCGCATTCACCCCTCCACTTT
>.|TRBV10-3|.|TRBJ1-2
CAISEAFYGYTF
TGTGCCATCAGTGAGGCGTTCTATGGCTACACCTTC
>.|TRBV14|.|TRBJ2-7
CASSQDGSWGGYEQYF
TGTGCCAGCAGCCAAGATGGGTCTTGGGGAGGCTACGAGCAGTACTTC
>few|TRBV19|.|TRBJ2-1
CASRARTGPPAGTSLWSSYNEQFF
TGTGCCAGTAGGGCCAGGACAGGGCCTCCTGCCGGGACTAGCCTATGGAGCTCCTACAATGAGCAGTTCTTC
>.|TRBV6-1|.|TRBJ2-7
CASSPDRLYEQYF
TGTGCCAGCAGTCCCGACAGGCTCTACGAGCAGTACTTC
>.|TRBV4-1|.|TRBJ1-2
CASSQGGVYGYTF
TGCGCCAGCAGCCAGGGGGGGGTCTATGGCTACACCTTC
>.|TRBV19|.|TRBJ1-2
CASKAAVRNYGYTF
TGTGCCAGTAAGGCGGCCGTGCGCAACTATGGCTACACCTTC
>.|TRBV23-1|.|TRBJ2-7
CASSPLQPRAGTYEQYF
TGCGCCAGCAGTCCCCTCCAGCCGAGGGCGGGTACCTACGAGCAGTACTTC
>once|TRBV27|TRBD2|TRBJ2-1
CASSLLAGVSYNEQFF
TGTGCCAGCAGTTTATTAGCGGGAGTTTCCTACAATGAGCAGTTCTTC
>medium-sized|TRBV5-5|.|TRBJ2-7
CASSLGSGDYF
TGTGCCAGCAGCTTGGGGTCGGGGGACTACTTC
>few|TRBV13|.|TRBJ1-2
CASSPGVDGYTF
TGTGCCAGCAGCCCAGGGGTGGATGGCTACACCTTC
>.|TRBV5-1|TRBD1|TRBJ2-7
CASSFGDRAYEQYF
TGCGCCAGCAGCTTTGGGGACAGGGCCTACGAGCAGTACTTC
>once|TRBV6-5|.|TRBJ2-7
CASSETGPSYEQYF
TGTGCCAGCAGTGAGACAGGACCATCCTACGAGCAGTACTTC
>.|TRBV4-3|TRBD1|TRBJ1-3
CASSQGAAGGLGNTIYF
TGCGCCAGCAGCCAAGGAGCCGCAGGGGGCCTCGGAAACACCATATATTTT
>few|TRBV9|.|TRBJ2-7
CASSVGLERPYEQYF
TGTGCCAGCAGCGTAGGCCTCGAGCGACCCTACGAGCAGTACTTC
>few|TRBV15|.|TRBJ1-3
CATRTAGNTIYF
TGTGCCACCCGGACAGCCGGAAACACCATATATTTT
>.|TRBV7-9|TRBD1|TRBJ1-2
CASSETGRFGYTF
TGTGCCAGCAGCGAGACAGGGAGGTTTGGCTACACCTTC
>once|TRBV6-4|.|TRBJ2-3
CASSRDFPSDTQYF
TGTGCCAGCAGCCGGGACTTTCCTTCAGATACGCAGTATTTT
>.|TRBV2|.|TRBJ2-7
CASRPGRGSYEQYF
TGTGCCAGCAGGCCGGGCCGGGGCTCCTACGAGCAGTACTTC
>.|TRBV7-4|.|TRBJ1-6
CASSGDSKSPLHF
TGTGCCAGCAGCGGGGACTCGAAGTCACCCCTCCACTTT
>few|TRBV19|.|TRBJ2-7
CASSPAGAPTYEQYF
TGTGCCAGTAGCCCGGCGGGGGCCCCAACCTACGAGCAGTACTTC
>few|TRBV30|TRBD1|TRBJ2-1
CAWEQGANEQFF
TGTGCCTGGGAGCAGGGGGCGAATGAGCAGTTCTTC
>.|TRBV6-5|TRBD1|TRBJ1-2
CASRQGQGINYGYTF
TGTGCCAGCAGACAGGGACAGGGGATCAACTATGGCTACACCTTC
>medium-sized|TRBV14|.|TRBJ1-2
CASSQVAGPYGYTF
TGTGCCAGCAGCCAAGTGGCGGGGCCCTATGGCTACACCTTC
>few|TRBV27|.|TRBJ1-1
CASSPAGFRPAFF
TGTGCCAGCAGTCCCGCAGGCTTTCGGCCAGCTTTCTTT
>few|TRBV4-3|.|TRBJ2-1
CASSQEVRAEQFF
TGCGCCAGCAGCCAAGAGGTGCGCGCTGAGCAGTTCTTC
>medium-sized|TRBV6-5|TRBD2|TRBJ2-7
CASSYSAGENLYEQYF
TGTGCCAGCAGTTACTCGGCGGGAGAAAATCTTTACGAGCAGTACTTC
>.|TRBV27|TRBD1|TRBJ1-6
CASSLSRTGSSPLHF
TGTGCCAGCAGTCTATCAAGGACAGGAAGTTCACCCCTCCACTTT
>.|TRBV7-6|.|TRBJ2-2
CASSLGQVNTGELFF
TGTGCCAGCAGCTTAGGACAGGTGAACACCGGGGAGCTGTTTTTT
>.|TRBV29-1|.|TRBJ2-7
CSVAPVKEAYEQYF
TGCAGCGTCGCACCGGTCAAAGAAGCCTACGAGCAGTACTTC
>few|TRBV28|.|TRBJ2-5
CASSSPRLDLGTAQYF
TGTGCCAGCAGTTCCCCTCGACTAGATCTGGGCACGGCCCAGTACTTC